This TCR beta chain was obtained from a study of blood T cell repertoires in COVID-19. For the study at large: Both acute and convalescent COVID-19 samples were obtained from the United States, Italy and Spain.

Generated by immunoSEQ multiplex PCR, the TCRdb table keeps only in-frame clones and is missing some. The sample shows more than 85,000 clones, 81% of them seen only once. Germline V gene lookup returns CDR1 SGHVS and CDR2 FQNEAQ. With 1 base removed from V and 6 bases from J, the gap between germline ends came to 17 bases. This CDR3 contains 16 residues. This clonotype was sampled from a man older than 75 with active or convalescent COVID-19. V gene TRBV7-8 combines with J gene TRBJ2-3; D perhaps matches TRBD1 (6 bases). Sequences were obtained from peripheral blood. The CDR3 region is CASSLGLGAGMDTQYF. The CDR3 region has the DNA TGTGCCAGCAGCTTAGGTTTGGGGGCAGGTATGGATACGCAGTATTTT. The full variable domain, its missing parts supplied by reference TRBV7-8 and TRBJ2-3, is GAGVSQSPRYKVAKRGQDVALRCDPISGHVSLFWYQQALGQGPEFLTYFQNEAQLDKSGLPSDRFFAERPEGSVSTLKIQRTQQEDSAVYLCASSLGLGAGMDTQYFGPGTRLTVL.